A selection of T cell receptor beta chains follows, all from one sample in a study of technical replicates of blood from four donors. Assay used: immunoSEQ multiplex PCR; TCRdb lists only in-frame clones, some missing. The top ten hold around 0.24% of the sample, which has around 79,000 clones, around 90% seen once. The sequenced material came from T cells isolated from PBMCs. The source of these receptors is a human donor in good health. Each CDR3 is given with its conserved first and last residue. The order of the fields is clone size, J gene, D gene, V gene, CDR3 DNA, CDR3 protein. A D gene is named only where the DNA matches it firmly. Only part of the rows carry a size: once, few, many, or a class if the clone is expanded.

size: -; J: TRBJ2-5; D: -; V: TRBV14; DNA: TGTGCCAGCAGCCAAACAGGGGGGGGAGAGACCCAGTACTTC; CDR3: CASSQTGGGETQYF
size: -; J: TRBJ2-7; D: -; V: TRBV15; DNA: TGTGCCACCAGCAGAACTCTCCCTAGGGGCCACGAGCAGTACTTC; CDR3: CATSRTLPRGHEQYF
size: -; J: TRBJ2-7; D: TRBD1; V: TRBV5-1; DNA: TGCGCCAGCAGCCCCTTACCCCCCGGACAGGTCCTTTCCTACGAGCAGTACTTC; CDR3: CASSPLPPGQVLSYEQYF
size: -; J: TRBJ2-7; D: TRBD1; V: TRBV5-1; DNA: TGCGCCAGCAGCTTGAGGGACAGCTACGAGCAGTACTTC; CDR3: CASSLRDSYEQYF
size: once; J: TRBJ1-2; D: TRBD1; V: TRBV6-1; DNA: TGTGCTACCGGGACAGGTGGCTTCCTTAACTATGGCTACACCTTC; CDR3: CATGTGGFLNYGYTF
size: -; J: TRBJ2-7; D: -; V: TRBV28; DNA: TGTGCCAGCAGTGTGGAGGGTGGTAGGAGGTACGAGCAGTACTTC; CDR3: CASSVEGGRRYEQYF
size: -; J: TRBJ2-1; D: -; V: TRBV15; DNA: TGTGCCACCAGCACTTCGGGATCCTACAATGAGCAGTTCTTC; CDR3: CATSTSGSYNEQFF
size: -; J: TRBJ1-1; D: TRBD1; V: TRBV2; DNA: TGTGCCATCACCCGGGACAGGAACACTGAAGCTTTCTTT; CDR3: CAITRDRNTEAFF
size: -; J: TRBJ2-1; D: TRBD1; V: TRBV18; DNA: TGTGCCAGCTCACTTGTAACGGGACAGGGGTCTGACGGGCAGTTCTTC; CDR3: CASSLVTGQGSDGQFF
size: -; J: TRBJ2-7; D: TRBD2; V: TRBV2; DNA: TGTGCCAGCAGTGAAGCGGGACTAGCGGACCTCTACTCGTACGAGCAGTACTTC; CDR3: CASSEAGLADLYSYEQYF
size: -; J: TRBJ2-3; D: TRBD1; V: TRBV5-8; DNA: TGTGCCAGCAGCCCTGACCCGGGGACAGGGTCTGATACGCAGTATTTT; CDR3: CASSPDPGTGSDTQYF
size: -; J: TRBJ2-6; D: -; V: TRBV5-1; DNA: TGCGCCAGCAGCGGAGGGACCGCCGGGGCCAACGTCCTGACTTTC; CDR3: CASSGGTAGANVLTF
size: -; J: TRBJ2-7; D: TRBD2; V: TRBV4-1; DNA: TGCGCCAGCAGCCAAGATTCTAGCGGGAGCTCCTACGAGCAGTACTTC; CDR3: CASSQDSSGSSYEQYF
size: once; J: TRBJ1-5; D: TRBD1; V: TRBV6-5; DNA: TGTGCCAGCAGTTGGAGGACAGGGAATCAGCCCCAGCATTTT; CDR3: CASSWRTGNQPQHF
size: -; J: TRBJ2-1; D: -; V: TRBV9; DNA: TGTGCCAGCAGCCCACGGGACCAGGGGAATGAGCAGTTCTTC; CDR3: CASSPRDQGNEQFF
size: -; J: TRBJ2-6; D: TRBD1; V: TRBV30; DNA: TGTGCCTGGAGTGGATATCCCACAACAGGGGGCACTGGGGCCAACGTCCTGACTTTC; CDR3: CAWSGYPTTGGTGANVLTF
size: -; J: TRBJ1-2; D: -; V: TRBV28; DNA: TGTGCCAGCAGTATGTCGACAGGTCGCGACGGCTACACCTTC; CDR3: CASSMSTGRDGYTF
size: -; J: TRBJ1-1; D: -; V: TRBV27; DNA: TGTGCCAGCAGTTTATTTTTTGTAACGGCGGGCACTGAAGCTTTCTTT; CDR3: CASSLFFVTAGTEAFF
size: few; J: TRBJ1-2; D: TRBD1; V: TRBV4-1; DNA: TGCGCCAGCAGCCAAAAAAATGGGGACAGCTATGGCTACACCTTC; CDR3: CASSQKNGDSYGYTF
size: -; J: TRBJ2-5; D: TRBD2; V: TRBV30; DNA: TGTGCCAAGCAACTAGCGGGAGATGAGACCCAGTACTTC; CDR3: CAKQLAGDETQYF
size: -; J: TRBJ2-5; D: TRBD2; V: TRBV7-9; DNA: TGTGCCAGCAGCTCTCTCAGACTAGCGGGGGGGATACAAGAGACCCAGTACTTC; CDR3: CASSSLRLAGGIQETQYF
size: -; J: TRBJ1-2; D: -; V: TRBV6-5; DNA: TGTGCCAGCACAACCGGGAGAACCCATGGAGGCTACACCTTC; CDR3: CASTTGRTHGGYTF
size: once; J: TRBJ1-6; D: -; V: TRBV4-1; DNA: TGCGCCAGCAGCCAAGTCTCCCTAGTTACGACCGATAATTCACCCCTCCACTTT; CDR3: CASSQVSLVTTDNSPLHF
size: -; J: TRBJ1-5; D: TRBD1; V: TRBV10-3; DNA: TGTGCCATCAGTGAGTCCCCGGGACAGAGCAATCAGCCCCAGCATTTT; CDR3: CAISESPGQSNQPQHF
size: -; J: TRBJ2-7; D: TRBD1; V: TRBV18; DNA: TGTGCCAGCTCTACAGGGGGATGGGGAGCCTACGAGCAGTACTTC; CDR3: CASSTGGWGAYEQYF
size: -; J: TRBJ2-1; D: TRBD1; V: TRBV19; DNA: TGTGCCAGTAGCACAGGACAGGGCCGAGGGTACAATGAGCAGTTCTTC; CDR3: CASSTGQGRGYNEQFF
size: -; J: TRBJ2-1; D: -; V: TRBV28; DNA: TGTGCCAGTACTAGAATTCTTTACAATGAGCAGTTCTTC; CDR3: CASTRILYNEQFF
size: -; J: TRBJ1-2; D: -; V: TRBV2; DNA: TGTGCCAGCAGCCAGGGGTATGGCTACACCTTC; CDR3: CASSQGYGYTF
size: -; J: TRBJ2-7; D: TRBD1; V: TRBV4-1; DNA: TGCGCCAGCAGCCAAGCCCACTTCGACAGGGGGAAGCGGGCCTACGAGCAGTACTTC; CDR3: CASSQAHFDRGKRAYEQYF
size: -; J: TRBJ1-1; D: TRBD1; V: TRBV7-9; DNA: TGTGCCAGCAGATATTATCGGGACAGAGTAACTGAAGCTTTCTTT; CDR3: CASRYYRDRVTEAFF
size: -; J: TRBJ1-2; D: -; V: TRBV19; DNA: TGTGCCAGTAGTATAGCCCAGGGGCTTATCCACTATGGCTACACCTTC; CDR3: CASSIAQGLIHYGYTF
size: -; J: TRBJ2-7; D: TRBD1; V: TRBV28; DNA: TGTGCCAGCAGTTTGGGACAGGGGGCCTCCTACGAGCAGTACTTC; CDR3: CASSLGQGASYEQYF
size: -; J: TRBJ1-2; D: TRBD1; V: TRBV29-1; DNA: TGCAGCGTCCCGGACAGGACCTACTATGGCTACACCTTC; CDR3: CSVPDRTYYGYTF
size: -; J: TRBJ2-5; D: -; V: TRBV29-1; DNA: TGCAGCGTTGAAGATCTTCGAGAGACCCAGTACTTC; CDR3: CSVEDLRETQYF
size: -; J: TRBJ1-2; D: TRBD1; V: TRBV27; DNA: TGTGCCAGCAGTTTTAACCCGACAGGGGGCGGGTATGGCTACACCTTC; CDR3: CASSFNPTGGGYGYTF
size: -; J: TRBJ2-2; D: TRBD1; V: TRBV19; DNA: TGTGCCAGTATAGGGACAGCGAACACCGGGGAGCTGTTTTTT; CDR3: CASIGTANTGELFF
size: -; J: TRBJ1-2; D: -; V: TRBV28; DNA: TGTGCCAGCAGAGTTTTAGGTACAGGGAAAGATGGCTACACCTTC; CDR3: CASRVLGTGKDGYTF
size: -; J: TRBJ2-7; D: -; V: TRBV7-9; DNA: TGTGCCAGCAGCTCGAGTGGGGGCGGGACAGACGCCTACGAGCAGTACTTC; CDR3: CASSSSGGGTDAYEQYF
size: -; J: TRBJ1-1; D: TRBD1; V: TRBV19; DNA: TGTGCCAGTAGTATAAGGACAGGGCGGAACACTGAAGCTTTCTTT; CDR3: CASSIRTGRNTEAFF
size: once; J: TRBJ2-5; D: -; V: TRBV15; DNA: TGTGCCACCAGCCGAGAGGGGGGAGGCCCTAGGGAGACCCAGTACTTC; CDR3: CATSREGGGPRETQYF
size: -; J: TRBJ2-1; D: TRBD2; V: TRBV11-3; DNA: TGTGCCAGCAGCTTATTCGGGCGGGCGGGAGCGCAGGGTGAGCAGTTCTTC; CDR3: CASSLFGRAGAQGEQFF
size: -; J: TRBJ1-1; D: -; V: TRBV7-9; DNA: TGTGCCAGCAGCACACACCGGGTTCGGGGTGAAGCTTTCTTT; CDR3: CASSTHRVRGEAFF